This record covers a single T cell receptor (beta chain). Its cognate antigen is unknown. These data originate in a study of T and B cells in COVID-19 patients. The overall study: Of around 21 active-infection patients, 12 were critically ill with mechanical ventilation or extracorporeal membrane oxygenation. In the active-infection cohort, about 90% of the roughly 20 patients had comorbidities linked to unfavorable COVID-19 outcome. Study-level results: Patients with COVID-19 reportedly showed strongly skewed T cell receptor beta variable and joining gene usage. CD4+, regulatory T cell, CD8+ and sorted SARS-CoV-2-responsive or tetramer+ T cells were not yet sequenced.

The CDR3 consists of 14 residues. V trimming: 6 bases; J trimming: 8 bases; junction bases outside the gene matches: 6. Germline values: CDR1 SGHAT, CDR2 FQDESV (reference sequence). BIOMED2 TRB-A/B primer pools were used in multiplex TRB PCR. In TCRdb, the multiplex PCR reads were re-called with MiXCR into one record per CDR3 protein. The data show 7,000 to 8,500 distinct CDR3 sequences, over 20% seen once. Each TRB amplification used about 250-550 ng of genomic DNA from blood. The TCR sequence derives from a human donor who had recovered from COVID-19. This chain joins TRBV11-1 and TRBJ2-1; 11 bases map to TRBD2. Sequences were obtained from blood. This CDR3 is CASRIAGGVDEQFF. CDR3 bases: TGTGCCAGCAGGATAGCGGGAGGGGTCGATGAGCAGTTCTTC.